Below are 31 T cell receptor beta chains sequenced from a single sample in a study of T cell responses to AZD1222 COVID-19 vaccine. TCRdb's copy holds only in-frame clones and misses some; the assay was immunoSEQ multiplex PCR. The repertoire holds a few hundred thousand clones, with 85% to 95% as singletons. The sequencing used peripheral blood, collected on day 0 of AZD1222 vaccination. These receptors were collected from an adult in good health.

The CDR3 DNA follows: TGCAGCGTTGAAGATCAAGGGTCCACTGAAGCTTTCTTT. Protein sequence: CSVEDQGSTEAFF. This chain uses TRBV29-1 with TRBJ1-1; no clear D gene. Germline V gene sequence: CDR1 SQVTM, CDR2 ANQGSEA. This CDR3 has 13 amino acids. V was cut by 0 bases and J by 4 bases, with 9 bases left in between.

This CDR3 is CASSPRGQSTEAFF. CDR3 in DNA: TGTGCCAGCAGCCCGAGGGGTCAGTCCACTGAAGCTTTCTTT. The rearrangement links TRBV5-5 to TRBJ1-1; possible D gene TRBD1, 5 bases. V was pared by 4 bases and J by 4 bases, with 14 bases between. Germline V gene lookup returns CDR1 SGHKS and CDR2 YYEKEE (reference sequence). The CDR3 has 14 residues.

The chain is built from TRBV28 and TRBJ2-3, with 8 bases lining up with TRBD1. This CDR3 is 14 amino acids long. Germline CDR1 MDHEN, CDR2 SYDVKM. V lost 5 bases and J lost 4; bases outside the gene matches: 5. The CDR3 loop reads CASSTTGGPDTQYF. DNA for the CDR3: TGTGCCAGCAGTACCACAGGGGGACCAGATACGCAGTATTTT.

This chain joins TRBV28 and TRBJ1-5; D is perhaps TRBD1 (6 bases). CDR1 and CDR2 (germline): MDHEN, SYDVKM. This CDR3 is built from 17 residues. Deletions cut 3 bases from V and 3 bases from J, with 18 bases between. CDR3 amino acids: CASSFYPQDSPNQPQHF. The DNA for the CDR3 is TGTGCCAGCAGTTTCTACCCACAGGACAGTCCCAATCAGCCCCAGCATTTT.

The DNA for the CDR3 is TGTGCCAGTAGGGGAGGACAGGGGGTTAGTCAGCCCCAGCATTTT. Encoded protein: CASRGGQGVSQPQHF. J is TRBJ1-5 and V is TRBV19; 10 bases are a match to TRBD1. Trimming took 6 bases from V and 6 from J; bases not matched to a gene: 8. The germline gives CDR1 LNHDA, CDR2 SQIVND (reference sequence). The CDR3 covers 15 residues.

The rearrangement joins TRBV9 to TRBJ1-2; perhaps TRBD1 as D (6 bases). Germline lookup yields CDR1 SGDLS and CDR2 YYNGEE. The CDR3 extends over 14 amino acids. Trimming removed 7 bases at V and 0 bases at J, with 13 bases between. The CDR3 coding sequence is TGTGCCAGCGGAAGGCAGGGGACTAACTATGGCTACACCTTC. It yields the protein CASGRQGTNYGYTF.

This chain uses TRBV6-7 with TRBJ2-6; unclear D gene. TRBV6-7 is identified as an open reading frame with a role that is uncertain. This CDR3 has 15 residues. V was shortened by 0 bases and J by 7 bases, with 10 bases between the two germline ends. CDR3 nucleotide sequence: TGTGCCAGCAGTTACTCCTTCCCGGCCGCCAACGTCCTGACTTTC. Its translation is CASSYSFPAANVLTF.

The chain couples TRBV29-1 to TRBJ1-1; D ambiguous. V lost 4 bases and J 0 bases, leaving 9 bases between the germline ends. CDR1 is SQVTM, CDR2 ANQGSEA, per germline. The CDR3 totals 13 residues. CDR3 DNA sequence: TGCAGCGTTGTGAGAGACATGAACACTGAAGCTTTCTTT. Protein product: CSVVRDMNTEAFF.

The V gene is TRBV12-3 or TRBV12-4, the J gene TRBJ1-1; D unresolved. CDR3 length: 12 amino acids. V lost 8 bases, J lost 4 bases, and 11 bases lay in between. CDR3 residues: CASGPRGTEAFF. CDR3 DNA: TGTGCCAGCGGCCCCCGGGGCACTGAAGCTTTCTTT.

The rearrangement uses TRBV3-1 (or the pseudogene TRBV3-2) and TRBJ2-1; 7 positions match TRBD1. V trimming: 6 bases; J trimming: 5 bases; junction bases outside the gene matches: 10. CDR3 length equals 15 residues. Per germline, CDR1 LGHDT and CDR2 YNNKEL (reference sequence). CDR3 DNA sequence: TGTGCCAGCAGTCCTACAGGGACAGAACACAATGAGCAGTTCTTC. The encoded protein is CASSPTGTEHNEQFF.

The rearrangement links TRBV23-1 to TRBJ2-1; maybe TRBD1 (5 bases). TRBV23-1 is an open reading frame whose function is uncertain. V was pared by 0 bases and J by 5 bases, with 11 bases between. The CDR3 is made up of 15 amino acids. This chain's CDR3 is CASSQSRVANNEQFF. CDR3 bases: TGCGCCAGCAGTCAATCCAGGGTAGCTAACAATGAGCAGTTCTTC.

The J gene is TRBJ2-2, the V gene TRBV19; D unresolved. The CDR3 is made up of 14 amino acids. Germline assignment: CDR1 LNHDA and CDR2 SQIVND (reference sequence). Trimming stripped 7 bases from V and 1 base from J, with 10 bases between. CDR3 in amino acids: CASTRARNTGELFF. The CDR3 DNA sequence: TGTGCCAGTACAAGGGCAAGGAACACCGGGGAGCTGTTTTTT. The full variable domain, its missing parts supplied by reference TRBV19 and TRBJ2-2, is DGGITQSPKYLFRKEGQNVTLSCEQNLNHDAMYWYRQDPGQGLRLIYYSQIVNDFQKGDIAEGYSVSREKKESFPLTVTSAQKNPTAFYLCASTRARNTGELFFGEGSRLTVL.

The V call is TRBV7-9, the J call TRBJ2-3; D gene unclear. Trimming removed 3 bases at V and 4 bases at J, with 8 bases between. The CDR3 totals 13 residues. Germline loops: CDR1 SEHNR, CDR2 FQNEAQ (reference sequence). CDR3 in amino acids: CASSLGEADTQYF. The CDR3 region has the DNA TGTGCCAGCAGCTTGGGCGAGGCAGATACGCAGTATTTT.

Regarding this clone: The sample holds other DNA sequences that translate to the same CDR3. CDR3 protein: CASSIGRGTEAFF. In nucleotides, the CDR3 is TGTGCCAGTAGTATAGGTCGGGGGACTGAAGCTTTCTTT. The rearrangement links TRBV19 to TRBJ1-1, with D possibly TRBD1 on 5 matching bases. The CDR3 totals 13 residues. Trimming took off 1 base at V and 5 bases at J, with 8 bases between the two ends. Germline CDR1 LNHDA, CDR2 SQIVND (reference sequence).

CDR3 coding DNA: TGTGCCAGCTCACCTGGAGCGGCCCTGGGCGAGCAGTACTTC. This translates into CASSPGAALGEQYF. The chain has TRBV18 and TRBJ2-7; tentatively, D is TRBD2 (5 bases). With 3 bases removed from V and 6 bases from J, the gap between germline ends came to 15 bases. This CDR3 comprises 14 residues. CDR1 KGHSH and CDR2 LQKENI come from the germline V gene.

The CDR3 coding sequence is TGCAGCGCTGGGATGACAGGGTTAGGGGCCTACGAGCAGTACTTC. This encodes CSAGMTGLGAYEQYF. This chain joins TRBV29-1 and TRBJ2-7; TRBD1 agrees at 7 bases. V shed 7 bases and J 2 bases; nucleotides not matched to a gene: 14. The CDR3 totals 15 residues. Germline V CDR1 and CDR2: SQVTM, ANQGSEA.

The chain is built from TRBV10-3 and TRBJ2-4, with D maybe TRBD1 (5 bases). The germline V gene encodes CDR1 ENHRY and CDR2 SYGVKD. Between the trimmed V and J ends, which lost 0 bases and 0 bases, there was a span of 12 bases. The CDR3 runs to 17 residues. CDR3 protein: CAISESRRVGAKNIQYF. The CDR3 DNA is TGTGCCATCAGTGAGTCACGCAGGGTGGGAGCCAAAAACATTCAGTACTTC.

DNA of the CDR3: TGTGCCAGCAGCTTATCCGACTGGAACCCCACAGATACGCAGTATTTT. Its translation is CASSLSDWNPTDTQYF. V and J are TRBV7-6 and TRBJ2-3; D uncertain. V was trimmed by 2 bases and J by 2 bases, leaving 14 bases between them. CDR1 is SGHVS, CDR2 FNYEAQ, per germline. The CDR3 is 16 residues long.

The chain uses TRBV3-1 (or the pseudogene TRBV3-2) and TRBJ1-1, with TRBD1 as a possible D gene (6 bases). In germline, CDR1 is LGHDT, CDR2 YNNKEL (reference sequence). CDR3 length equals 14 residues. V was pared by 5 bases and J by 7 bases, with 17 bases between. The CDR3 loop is CASSSGHKSSEAFF. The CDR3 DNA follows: TGTGCCAGCAGCTCGGGACATAAGTCCAGTGAAGCTTTCTTT.

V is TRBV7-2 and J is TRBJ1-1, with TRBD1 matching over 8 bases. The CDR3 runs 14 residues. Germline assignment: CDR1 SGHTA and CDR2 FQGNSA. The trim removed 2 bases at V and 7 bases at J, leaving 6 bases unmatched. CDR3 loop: CASSLTGGRGEAFF. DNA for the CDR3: TGTGCCAGCAGCTTAACAGGGGGAAGGGGTGAAGCTTTCTTT.

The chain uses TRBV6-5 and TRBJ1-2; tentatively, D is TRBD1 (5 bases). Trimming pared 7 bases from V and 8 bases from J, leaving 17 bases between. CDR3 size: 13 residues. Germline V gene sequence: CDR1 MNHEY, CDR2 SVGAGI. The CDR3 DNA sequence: TGTGCCAGCACTCCCCGCGGGGGGAGAGGCTACACCTTC. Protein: CASTPRGGRGYTF.

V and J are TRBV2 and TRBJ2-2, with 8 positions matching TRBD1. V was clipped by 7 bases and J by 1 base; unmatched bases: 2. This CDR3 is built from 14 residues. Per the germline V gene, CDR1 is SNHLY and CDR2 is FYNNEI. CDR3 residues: CASMGTGNTGELFF. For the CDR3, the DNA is TGTGCCAGCATGGGGACAGGGAACACCGGGGAGCTGTTTTTT. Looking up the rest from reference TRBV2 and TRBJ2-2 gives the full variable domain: EPEVTQTPSHQVTQMGQEVILRCVPISNHLYFYWYRQILGQKVEFLVSFYNNEISEKSEIFDDQFSVERPDGSNFTLKIRSTKLEDSAMYFCASMGTGNTGELFFGEGSRLTVL.

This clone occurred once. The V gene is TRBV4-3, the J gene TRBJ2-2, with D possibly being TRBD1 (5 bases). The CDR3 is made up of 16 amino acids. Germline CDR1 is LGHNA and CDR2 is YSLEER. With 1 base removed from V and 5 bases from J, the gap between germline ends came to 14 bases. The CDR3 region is CASSQGMAGSTGELFF. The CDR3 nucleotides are TGCGCCAGCAGCCAAGGGATGGCAGGGTCTACCGGGGAGCTGTTTTTT.

The CDR3 reads CSAWTWEDPYEQYF. The CDR3, as DNA: TGCAGCGCCTGGACATGGGAAGACCCCTACGAGCAGTACTTC. The chain employs TRBV29-1 and TRBJ2-7, with D maybe TRBD1 (5 bases). The germline gives CDR1 SQVTM, CDR2 ANQGSEA. V was trimmed by 7 bases and J by 2 bases, leaving 18 bases between them. CDR3 size: 14 residues.

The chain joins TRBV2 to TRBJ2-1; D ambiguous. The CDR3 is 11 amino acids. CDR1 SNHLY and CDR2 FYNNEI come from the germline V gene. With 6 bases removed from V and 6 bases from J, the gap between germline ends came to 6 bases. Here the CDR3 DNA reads TGTGCCAGCAGACCCTTCAATGAGCAGTTCTTC. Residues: CASRPFNEQFF.

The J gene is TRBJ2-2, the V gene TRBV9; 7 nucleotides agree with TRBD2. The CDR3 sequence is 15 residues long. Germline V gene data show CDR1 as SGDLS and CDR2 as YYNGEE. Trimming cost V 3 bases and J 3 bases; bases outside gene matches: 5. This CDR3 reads CASSGREPHTGELFF. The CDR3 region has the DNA TGTGCCAGCAGCGGGCGGGAGCCCCACACCGGGGAGCTGTTTTTT.

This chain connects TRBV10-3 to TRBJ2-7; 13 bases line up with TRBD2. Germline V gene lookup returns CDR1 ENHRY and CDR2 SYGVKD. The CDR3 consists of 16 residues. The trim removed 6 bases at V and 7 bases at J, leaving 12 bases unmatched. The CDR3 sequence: CAIRGLAGDVTEEQYF. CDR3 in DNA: TGTGCCATCAGAGGACTAGCGGGAGATGTGACGGAAGAGCAGTACTTC.

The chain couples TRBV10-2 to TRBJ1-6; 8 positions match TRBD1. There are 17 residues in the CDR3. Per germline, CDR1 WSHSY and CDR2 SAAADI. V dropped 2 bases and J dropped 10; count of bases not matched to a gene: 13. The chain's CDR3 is CASSETTPGQVGSPLHF. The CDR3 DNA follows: TGCGCCAGCAGTGAGACGACCCCGGGACAGGTCGGGTCACCCCTCCACTTT.

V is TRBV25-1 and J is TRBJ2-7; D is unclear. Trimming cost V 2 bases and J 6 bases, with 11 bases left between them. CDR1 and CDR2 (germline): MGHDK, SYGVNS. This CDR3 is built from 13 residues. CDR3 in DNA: TGTGCCAGCAGTGAAGACATCAGGAGCGAGCAGTACTTC. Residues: CASSEDIRSEQYF.

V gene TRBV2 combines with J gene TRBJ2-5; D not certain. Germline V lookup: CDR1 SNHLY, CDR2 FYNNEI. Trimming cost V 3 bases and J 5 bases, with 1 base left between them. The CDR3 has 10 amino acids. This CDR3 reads CASSDETQYF. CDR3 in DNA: TGTGCCAGCAGTGATGAGACCCAGTACTTC.

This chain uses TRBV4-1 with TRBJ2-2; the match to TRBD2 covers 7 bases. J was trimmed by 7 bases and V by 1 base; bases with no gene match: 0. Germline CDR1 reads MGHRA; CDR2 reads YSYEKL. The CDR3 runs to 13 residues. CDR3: CASSQAGGGELFF. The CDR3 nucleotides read TGCGCCAGCAGCCAAGCGGGGGGCGGGGAGCTGTTTTTT.